This passage covers 9 T cell receptor beta chains from one sample sequenced in a study of CD8+ T cells in alopecia areata. It was cDNA, reverse transcribed from extracted RNA, that served as the sequencing template. Generated by immunoSEQ multiplex PCR, the TCRdb table keeps only in-frame clones and is missing some. The sample has roughly 170,000 clones; about 60% are singletons. Treatment meaning: oral pan-JAK inhibitor, 5-10 mg twice daily. The material was CD8+ T cells sorted from blood, obtained at week 24, from a patient treated with tofacitinib. These receptors came from a human donor with alopecia areata.

The chain carries TRBV2 and TRBJ2-7; 7 positions agree with TRBD1. The J segment lost 6 bases and the V segment lost 4 bases, leaving 9 bases of the junction unmatched. CDR3 length equals 14 residues. CDR1 and CDR2 (germline): SNHLY, FYNNEI. In DNA form, the CDR3 reads TGTGCCAGCAGTGGAGGGGGCGGCCTTCCCGAGCAGTACTTC. It translates to CASSGGGGLPEQYF.

The rearrangement joins TRBV7-2 to TRBJ2-6, with D unresolved. Germline V gene sequence: CDR1 SGHTA, CDR2 FQGNSA. This CDR3 is built from 10 residues. Trimming took off 10 bases at V and 4 bases at J, with 2 bases between the two ends. The chain's CDR3 is CAKGANVLTF. In nucleotides, the CDR3 is TGTGCCAAGGGGGCCAACGTCCTGACTTTC.

This chain links TRBV5-1 with TRBJ2-5, with a weak D call TRBD1 (6 bases). V lost 4 bases and J lost 5, with 18 bases in between. Germline CDR1 SGHRS, CDR2 YFSETQ. This CDR3 spans 15 amino acids. The CDR3 reads CASSPSDTQGETQYF. The CDR3 DNA is TGCGCCAGCAGCCCAAGCGATACTCAGGGGGAGACCCAGTACTTC.

The rearrangement links TRBV29-1 to TRBJ1-1; perhaps TRBD1 as D (5 bases). The CDR3 has 13 amino acids. The germline gives CDR1 SQVTM, CDR2 ANQGSEA. With 0 bases removed from V and 10 bases from J, the gap between germline ends came to 15 bases. DNA of the CDR3: TGCAGCGTTGAAGACGGGAGAACGGGGGGAGCTTTCTTT. Its translation: CSVEDGRTGGAFF. Variable domain in full (rest from reference TRBV29-1 and TRBJ1-1): SAVISQKPSRDICQRGTSLTIQCQVDSQVTMMFWYRQQPGQSLTLIATANQGSEATYESGFVIDKFPISRPNLTFSTLTVSNMSPEDSSIYLCSVEDGRTGGAFFGQGTRLTVV.

The chain links TRBV25-1 to TRBJ2-1, with 7 bases identical to TRBD1. The junction had 4 bases not matched to a gene; V was cut back by 2 bases and J by 3 bases. This CDR3 region has 15 residues. The germline CDR1 and CDR2 sequences are MGHDK and SYGVNS. The CDR3 coding sequence is TGTGCCAGCAGTGAAAGAGACAGGGACTACAATGAGCAGTTCTTC. This encodes CASSERDRDYNEQFF.

The chain employs TRBV15 and TRBJ2-1; possible D gene TRBD1, 6 bases. The V gene's germline CDR1 is LNHNV and CDR2 YYDKDF (reference sequence). The CDR3 is 12 amino acids. V was clipped by 3 bases and J by 10 bases, with 10 bases between them. DNA for the CDR3: TGTGCCACCAGCAGGCGAGGGGGAGAGCAGTTCTTC. The encoded protein is CATSRRGGEQFF. The full variable domain, in which reference TRBV15 and TRBJ2-1 provide the parts outside the CDR3, is DAMVIQNPRYQVTQFGKPVTLSCSQTLNHNVMYWYQQKSSQAPKLLFHYYDKDFNNEADTPDNFQSRRPNTSFCFLDIRSPGLGDTAMYLCATSRRGGEQFFGPGTRLTVL.

J is TRBJ2-2 and V is TRBV9; TRBD2 matches at 7 bases. Losses at the gene ends were 4 bases for V and 6 bases for J; bases not matched to a gene: 9. The CDR3 consists of 15 residues. The germline CDR1 and CDR2 sequences are SGDLS and YYNGEE. CDR3 amino acids: CASSPSSGGSGELFF. The DNA for the CDR3 is TGTGCCAGCAGCCCTTCCTCCGGGGGGTCCGGGGAGCTGTTTTTT.

This chain connects TRBV11-2 to TRBJ2-3; no reliable D call. V was cut by 0 bases and J by 9 bases, with 7 bases left in between. CDR1 and CDR2 from the germline V gene are SGHAT and FQNNGV. The CDR3 covers 12 residues. The CDR3 is CASSLDTRTQYF. Written as DNA, the CDR3 is TGTGCCAGCAGCTTAGATACCAGGACGCAGTATTTT.

This chain uses TRBV29-1 with TRBJ2-6; D gene uncertain. The germline CDR1 and CDR2 sequences are SQVTM and ANQGSEA. V shed 1 base and J shed 0 bases, with 10 bases lying between them. The CDR3 is made up of 16 amino acids. CDR3 protein: CSVEAPFSSGANVLTF. In DNA, the CDR3 is TGCAGCGTTGAAGCTCCATTTAGCTCTGGGGCCAACGTCCTGACTTTC.